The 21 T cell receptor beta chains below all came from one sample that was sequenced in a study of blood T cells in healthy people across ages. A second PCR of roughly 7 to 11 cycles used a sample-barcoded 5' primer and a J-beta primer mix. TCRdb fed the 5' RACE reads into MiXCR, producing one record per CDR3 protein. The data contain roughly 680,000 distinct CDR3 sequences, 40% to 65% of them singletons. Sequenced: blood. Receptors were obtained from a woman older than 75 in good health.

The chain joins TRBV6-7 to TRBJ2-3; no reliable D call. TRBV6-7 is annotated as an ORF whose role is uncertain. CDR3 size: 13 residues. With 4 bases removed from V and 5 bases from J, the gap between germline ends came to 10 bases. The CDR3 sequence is CASSFPDQDTQYF. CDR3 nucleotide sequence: TGTGCCAGCAGTTTTCCGGACCAAGATACGCAGTATTTT.

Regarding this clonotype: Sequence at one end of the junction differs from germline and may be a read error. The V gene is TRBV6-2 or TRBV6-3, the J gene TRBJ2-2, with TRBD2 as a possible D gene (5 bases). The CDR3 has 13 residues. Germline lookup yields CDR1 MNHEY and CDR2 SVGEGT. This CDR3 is CASGPGLSGELFF. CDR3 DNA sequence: TGTGCCAGCGGGCCCGGTCTCTCCGGGGAGCTGTTTTTC.

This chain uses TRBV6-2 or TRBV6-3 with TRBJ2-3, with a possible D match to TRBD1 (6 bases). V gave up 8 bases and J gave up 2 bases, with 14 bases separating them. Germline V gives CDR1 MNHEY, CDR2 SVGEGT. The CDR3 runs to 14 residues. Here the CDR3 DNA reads TGTGCCAGCGCCCAGACAGGACCCACAGATACGCAGTATTTT. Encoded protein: CASAQTGPTDTQYF.

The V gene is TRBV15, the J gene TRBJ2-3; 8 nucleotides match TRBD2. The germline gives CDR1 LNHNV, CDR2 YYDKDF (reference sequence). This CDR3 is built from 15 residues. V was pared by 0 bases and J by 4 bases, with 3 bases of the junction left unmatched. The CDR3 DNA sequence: TGTGCCACCAGCAGAGATAGGGGACTAGCAGATACGCAGTATTTT. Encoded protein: CATSRDRGLADTQYF.

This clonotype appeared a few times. This CDR3 is CASSLFSGRSAGELFF. The CDR3 DNA follows: TGCGCCAGCAGCTTGTTCAGCGGGAGATCCGCCGGGGAGCTGTTTTTT. The V and J genes are TRBV5-1 and TRBJ2-2; 8 bases line up with TRBD2. The junction had 8 bases not matched to a gene; V was cut back by 1 base and J by 6 bases. Looked up from germline, CDR1 is SGHRS and CDR2 is YFSETQ. This CDR3 contains 16 residues.

Written as DNA, the CDR3 is TGTGCCAGCCGCGGGAAGGACCAAGAGACCCAGTACTTC. Translation: CASRGKDQETQYF. The chain has TRBV18 and TRBJ2-5; a weak D match, TRBD2 (6 bases). The germline V and J ends were trimmed by 8 bases and 0 bases, with 10 bases remaining between them. Germline V lookup: CDR1 KGHSH, CDR2 LQKENI. The CDR3 totals 13 residues.

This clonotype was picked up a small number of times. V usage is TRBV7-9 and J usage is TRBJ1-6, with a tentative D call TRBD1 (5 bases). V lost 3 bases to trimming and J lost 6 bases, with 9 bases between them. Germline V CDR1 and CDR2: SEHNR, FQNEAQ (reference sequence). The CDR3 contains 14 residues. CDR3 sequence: CASSLTERNSPLHF. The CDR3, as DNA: TGTGCCAGCAGCTTGACAGAACGTAATTCACCCCTCCACTTT. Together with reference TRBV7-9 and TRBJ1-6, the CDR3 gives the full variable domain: DTGVSQNPRHKITKRGQNVTFRCDPISEHNRLYWYRQTLGQGPEFLTYFQNEAQLEKSRLLSDRFSAERPKGSFSTLEIQRTEQGDSAMYLCASSLTERNSPLHFGNGTRLTVT.

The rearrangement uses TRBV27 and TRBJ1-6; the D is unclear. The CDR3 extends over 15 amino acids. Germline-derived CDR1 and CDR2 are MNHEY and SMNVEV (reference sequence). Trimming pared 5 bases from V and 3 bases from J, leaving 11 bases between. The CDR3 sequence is CASSAANFYNSPLHF. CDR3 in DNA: TGTGCCAGCAGTGCCGCAAATTTCTATAATTCACCCCTCCACTTT.

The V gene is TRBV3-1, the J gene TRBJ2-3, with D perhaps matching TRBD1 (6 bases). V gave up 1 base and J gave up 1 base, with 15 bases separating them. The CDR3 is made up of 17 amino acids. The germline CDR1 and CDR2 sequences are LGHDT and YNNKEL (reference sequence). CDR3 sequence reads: CASSQGQGRMGTDTQYF. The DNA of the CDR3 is TGTGCCAGCAGCCAAGGTCAGGGGCGGATGGGCACAGATACGCAGTATTTT.

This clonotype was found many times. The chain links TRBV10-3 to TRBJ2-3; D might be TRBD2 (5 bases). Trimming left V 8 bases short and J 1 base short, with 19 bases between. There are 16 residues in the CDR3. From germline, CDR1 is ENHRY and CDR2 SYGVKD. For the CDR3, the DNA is TGTGCCATCGGACTGGGGAACCGAGGAGGCACAGATACGCAGTATTTT. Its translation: CAIGLGNRGGTDTQYF.

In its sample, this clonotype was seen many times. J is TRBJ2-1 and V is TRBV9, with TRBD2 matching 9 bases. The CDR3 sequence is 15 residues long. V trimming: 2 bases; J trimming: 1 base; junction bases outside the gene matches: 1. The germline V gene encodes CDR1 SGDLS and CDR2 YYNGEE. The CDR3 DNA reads TGTGCCAGCAGCGTTCTAGCGGGGTCCTACAATGAGCAGTTCTTC. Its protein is CASSVLAGSYNEQFF.

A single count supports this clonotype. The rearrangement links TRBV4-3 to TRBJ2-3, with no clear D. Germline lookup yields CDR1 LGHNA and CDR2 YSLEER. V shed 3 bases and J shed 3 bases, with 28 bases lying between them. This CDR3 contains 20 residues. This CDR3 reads CASSQALPDRGFLGTDTQYF. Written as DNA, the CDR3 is TGCGCCAGCAGCCAGGCCTTACCGGACCGCGGATTCTTGGGAACAGATACGCAGTATTTT.

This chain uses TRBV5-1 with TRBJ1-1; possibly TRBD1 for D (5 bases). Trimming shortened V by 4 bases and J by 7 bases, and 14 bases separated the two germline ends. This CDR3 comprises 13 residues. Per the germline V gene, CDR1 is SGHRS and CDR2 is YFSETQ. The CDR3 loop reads CASSRRVDGEAFF. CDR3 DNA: TGCGCCAGCAGCCGCAGGGTTGACGGTGAAGCTTTCTTT. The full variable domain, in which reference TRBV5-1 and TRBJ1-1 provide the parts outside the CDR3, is KAGVTQTPRYLIKTRGQQVTLSCSPISGHRSVSWYQQTPGQGLQFLFEYFSETQRNKGNFPGRFSGRQFSNSRSEMNVSTLELGDSALYLCASSRRVDGEAFFGQGTRLTVV.

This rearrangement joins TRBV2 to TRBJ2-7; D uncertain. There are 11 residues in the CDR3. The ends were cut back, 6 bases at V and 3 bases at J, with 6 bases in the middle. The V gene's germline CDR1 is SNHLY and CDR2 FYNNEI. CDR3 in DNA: TGTGCCAGCAGGCTGAGCTACGAGCAGTACTTC. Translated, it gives CASRLSYEQYF.

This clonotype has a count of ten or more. For the CDR3, the DNA is TGTGCCTGGAGTGTACAGGGGAATCAAGAGACCCAGTACTTC. It translates to CAWSVQGNQETQYF. This chain joins TRBV30 and TRBJ2-5; 7 nucleotides line up with TRBD1. This CDR3 is built from 14 residues. V gave up 0 bases and J gave up 2 bases; unmatched junction bases: 3. Germline CDR1 GTSNPN, CDR2 SVGIG (reference sequence).

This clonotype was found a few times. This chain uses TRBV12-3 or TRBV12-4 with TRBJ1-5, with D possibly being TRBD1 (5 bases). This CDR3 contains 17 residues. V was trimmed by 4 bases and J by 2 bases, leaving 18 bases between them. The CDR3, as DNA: TGTGCCAGCAGTTCCACCTTGGGGCGCAGGGGCAATCAGCCCCAGCATTTT. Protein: CASSSTLGRRGNQPQHF.

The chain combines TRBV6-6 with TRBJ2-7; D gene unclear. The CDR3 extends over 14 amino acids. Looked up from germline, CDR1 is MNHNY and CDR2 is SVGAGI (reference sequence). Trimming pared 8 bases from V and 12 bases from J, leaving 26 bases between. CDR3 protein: CASSEGSRDDERYF. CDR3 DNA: TGTGCCAGCTCCGAAGGGTCTCGCGACGACGAACGGTACTTC.

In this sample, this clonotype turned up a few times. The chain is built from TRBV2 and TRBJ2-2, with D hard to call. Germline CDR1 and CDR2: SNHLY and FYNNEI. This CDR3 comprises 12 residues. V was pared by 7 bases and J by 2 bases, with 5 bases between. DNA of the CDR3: TGTGCCAGCATTAGAAACACCGGGGAGCTGTTTTTT. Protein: CASIRNTGELFF.

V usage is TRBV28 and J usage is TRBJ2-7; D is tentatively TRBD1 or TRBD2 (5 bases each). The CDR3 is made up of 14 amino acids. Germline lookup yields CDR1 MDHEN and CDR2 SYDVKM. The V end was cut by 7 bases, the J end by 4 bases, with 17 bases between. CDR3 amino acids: CASTGTVSNYEQYF. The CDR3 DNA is TGTGCCAGCACGGGGACCGTTTCGAATTACGAGCAGTACTTC.

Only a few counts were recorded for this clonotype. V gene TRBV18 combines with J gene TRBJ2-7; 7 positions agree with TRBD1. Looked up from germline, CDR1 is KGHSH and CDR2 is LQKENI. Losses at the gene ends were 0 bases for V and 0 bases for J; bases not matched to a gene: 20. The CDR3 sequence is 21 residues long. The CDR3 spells CASSPPEWDSVNLLSSYEQYF. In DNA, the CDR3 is TGTGCCAGCTCACCACCCGAATGGGACAGCGTAAATTTACTGAGCTCCTACGAGCAGTACTTC.

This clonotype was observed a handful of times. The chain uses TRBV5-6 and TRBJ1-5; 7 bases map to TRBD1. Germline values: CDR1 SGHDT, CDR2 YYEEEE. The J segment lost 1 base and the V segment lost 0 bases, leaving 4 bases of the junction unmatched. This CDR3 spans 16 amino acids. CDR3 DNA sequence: TGTGCCAGCAGCTTGGGAGGGGGCGCGAGCAATCAGCCCCAGCATTTT. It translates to CASSLGGGASNQPQHF.